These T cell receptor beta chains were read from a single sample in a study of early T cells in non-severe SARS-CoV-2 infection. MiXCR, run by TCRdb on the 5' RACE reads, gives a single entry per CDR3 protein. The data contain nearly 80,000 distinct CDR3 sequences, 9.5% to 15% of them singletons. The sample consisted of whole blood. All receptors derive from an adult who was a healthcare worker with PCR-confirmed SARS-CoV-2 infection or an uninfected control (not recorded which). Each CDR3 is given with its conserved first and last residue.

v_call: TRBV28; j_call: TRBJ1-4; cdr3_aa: CASKGYFNEKLFF
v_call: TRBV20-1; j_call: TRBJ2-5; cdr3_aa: CSASDGQETQYF
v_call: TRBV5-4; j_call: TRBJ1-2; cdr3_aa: CASSGDRGGLGYGYTF
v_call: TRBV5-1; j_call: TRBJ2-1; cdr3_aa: CASSLVAGGYEQFF
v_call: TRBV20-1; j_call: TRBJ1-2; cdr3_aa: CSATQGGDYGYTF
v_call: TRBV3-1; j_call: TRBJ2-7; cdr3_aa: CASSRDNVYYEQYF
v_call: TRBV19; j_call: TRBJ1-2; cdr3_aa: CASSFGTNYGYTF
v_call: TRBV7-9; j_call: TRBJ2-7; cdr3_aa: CASSLEAQDYEQYF
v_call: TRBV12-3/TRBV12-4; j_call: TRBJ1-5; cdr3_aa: CASSEGQGLFQPQHF
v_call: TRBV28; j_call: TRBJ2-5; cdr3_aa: CASRPPPGTESQETQYF
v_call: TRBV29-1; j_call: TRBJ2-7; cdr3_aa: CSVVPGQGAYEQYF
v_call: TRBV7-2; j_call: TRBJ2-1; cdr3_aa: CASSPRTSGGANEQFF
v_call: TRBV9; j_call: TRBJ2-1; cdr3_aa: CASTPGQGANEQFF
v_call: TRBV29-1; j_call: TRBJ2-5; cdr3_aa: CSSADRGLVETQYF
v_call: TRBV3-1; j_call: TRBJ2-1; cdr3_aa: CASSQGSGSRNEQFF
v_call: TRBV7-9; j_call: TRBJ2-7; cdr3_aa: CASSLGNSYEQYF
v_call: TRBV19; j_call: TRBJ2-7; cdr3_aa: CASSIGDGTYEQYF
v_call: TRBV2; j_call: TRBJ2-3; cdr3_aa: CASSESAAGRQYF
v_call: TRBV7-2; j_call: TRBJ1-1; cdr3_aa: CASSLSGGRAEAFF
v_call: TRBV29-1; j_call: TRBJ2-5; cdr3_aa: CSVEGPIKETQYF
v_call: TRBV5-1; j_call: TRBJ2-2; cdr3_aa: CASSSGGWTGELFF
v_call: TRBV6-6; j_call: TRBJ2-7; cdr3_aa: CASRIQQGKDEQYF
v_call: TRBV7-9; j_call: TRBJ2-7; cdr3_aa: CASSLDPGLAGADEQYF
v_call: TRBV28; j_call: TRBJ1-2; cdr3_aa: CASSHANYGYTF